In this sample, the clone carrying this T cell receptor (beta chain) is medium-sized. The antigen remains unidentified. The V gene lost 6 bases and the J gene lost 6 bases, with 24 bases spanning the gap. The CDR3 runs 16 residues. Per the germline V gene, CDR1 is MNHEY and CDR2 is SVGAGI. In TCRdb, the 5' RACE reads were re-called with MiXCR into one record per CDR3 protein. The sample holds several thousand distinct CDR3 sequences, roughly 7% seen once. The entry originates in a study of spatial heterogeneity in lung cancer. The overall study: Alpha-chain sequences were consistently detected less often than beta-chain sequences.

As to time point: sample taken at primary tumor resection. The donors, about 78 patients with untreated early-stage non-small cell lung cancer, provided the samples. Whole RNA came from tumor, nontumor lung or frozen PBMC and was sequenced without being sorted. General observations from the study: The number of expanded tumor alpha and beta chains correlated with mutation number. Numbers of ubiquitous and regional expanded TCRs tracked ubiquitous and regional nonsynonymous mutation counts, respectively.

This clonotype was sampled from a male donor with early-stage non-small cell lung cancer. The chain has TRBV6-5 and TRBJ2-7, with TRBD1 as a possible D gene (6 bases). The sample here was lung tumor tissue, taken at surgery. CDR3 DNA sequence: TGTGCCAGCAGCCTACAGGGAATGAGAGGTCGGGCCGAGCAGTACTTC. This translates into CASSLQGMRGRAEQYF.